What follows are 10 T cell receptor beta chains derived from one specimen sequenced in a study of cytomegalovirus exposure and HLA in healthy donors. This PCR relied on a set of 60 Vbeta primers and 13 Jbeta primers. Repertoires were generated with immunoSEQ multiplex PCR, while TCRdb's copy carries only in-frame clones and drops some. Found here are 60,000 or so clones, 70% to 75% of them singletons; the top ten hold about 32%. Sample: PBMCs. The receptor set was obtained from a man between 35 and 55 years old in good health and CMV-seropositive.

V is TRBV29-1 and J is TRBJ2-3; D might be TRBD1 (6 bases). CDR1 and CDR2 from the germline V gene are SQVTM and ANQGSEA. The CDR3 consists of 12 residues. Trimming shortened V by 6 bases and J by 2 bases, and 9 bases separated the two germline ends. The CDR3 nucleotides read TGCAGCGTCGACAGGTTCACAGATACGCAGTATTTT. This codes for CSVDRFTDTQYF.

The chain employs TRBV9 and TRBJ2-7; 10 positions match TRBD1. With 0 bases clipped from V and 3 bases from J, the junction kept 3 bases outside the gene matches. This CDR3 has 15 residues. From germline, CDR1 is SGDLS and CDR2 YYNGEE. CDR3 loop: CASSVGWDRGYEQYF. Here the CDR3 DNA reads TGTGCCAGCAGCGTAGGATGGGACAGGGGCTACGAGCAGTACTTC.

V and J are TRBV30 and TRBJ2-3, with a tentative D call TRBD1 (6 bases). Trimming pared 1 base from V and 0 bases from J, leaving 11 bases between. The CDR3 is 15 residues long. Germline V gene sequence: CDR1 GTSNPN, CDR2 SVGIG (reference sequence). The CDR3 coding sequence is TGTGCCTGGAGTGAAGGGGGTTCTAGCACAGATACGCAGTATTTT. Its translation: CAWSEGGSSTDTQYF. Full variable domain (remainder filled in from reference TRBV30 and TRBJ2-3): SQTIHQWPATLVQPVGSPLSLECTVEGTSNPNLYWYRQAAGRGLQLLFYSVGIGQISSEVPQNLSASRPQDRQFILSSKKLLLSDSGFYLCAWSEGGSSTDTQYFGPGTRLTVL.

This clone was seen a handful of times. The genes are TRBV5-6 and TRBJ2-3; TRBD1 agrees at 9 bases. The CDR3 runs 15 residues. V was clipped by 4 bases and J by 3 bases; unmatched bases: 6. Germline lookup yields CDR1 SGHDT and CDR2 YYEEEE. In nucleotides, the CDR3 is TGTGCCAGCAGCACGACAGGGGGGGAGACAGATACGCAGTATTTT. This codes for CASSTTGGETDTQYF.

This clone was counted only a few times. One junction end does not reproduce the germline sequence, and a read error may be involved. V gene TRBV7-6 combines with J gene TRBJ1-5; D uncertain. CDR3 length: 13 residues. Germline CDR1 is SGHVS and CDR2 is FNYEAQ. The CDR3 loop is CASSVALGAGQHF. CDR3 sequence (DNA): TGTGCCAGCAGCGTAGCCTTGGGCGCGGGACAGCATTTT. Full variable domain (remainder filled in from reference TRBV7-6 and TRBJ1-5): GAGVSQSPRYKVTKRGQDVALRCDPISGHVSLYWYRQALGQGPEFLTYFNYEAQQDKSGLPNDRFSAERPEGSISTLTIQRTEQRDSAMYRCASSVALGAGQHFGDGTRLSIL.

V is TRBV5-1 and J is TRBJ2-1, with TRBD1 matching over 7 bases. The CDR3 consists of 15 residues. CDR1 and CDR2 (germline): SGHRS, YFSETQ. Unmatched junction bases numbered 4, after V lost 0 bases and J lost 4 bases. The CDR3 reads CASSLVRQGYNEQFF. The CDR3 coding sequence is TGCGCCAGCAGCTTGGTGCGACAGGGATACAATGAGCAGTTCTTC.

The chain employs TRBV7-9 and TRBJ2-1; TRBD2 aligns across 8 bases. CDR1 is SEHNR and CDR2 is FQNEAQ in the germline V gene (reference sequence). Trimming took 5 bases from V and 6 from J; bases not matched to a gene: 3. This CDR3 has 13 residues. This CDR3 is CASSPGTSNEQFF. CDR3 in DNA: TGTGCCAGCAGCCCCGGGACTAGCAATGAGCAGTTCTTC.

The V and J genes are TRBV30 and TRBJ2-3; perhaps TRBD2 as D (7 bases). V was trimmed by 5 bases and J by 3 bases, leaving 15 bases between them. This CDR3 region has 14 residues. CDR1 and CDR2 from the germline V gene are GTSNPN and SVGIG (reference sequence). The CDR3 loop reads CAWGPGGMTDTQYF. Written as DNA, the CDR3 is TGTGCCTGGGGTCCGGGGGGCATGACAGATACGCAGTATTTT.

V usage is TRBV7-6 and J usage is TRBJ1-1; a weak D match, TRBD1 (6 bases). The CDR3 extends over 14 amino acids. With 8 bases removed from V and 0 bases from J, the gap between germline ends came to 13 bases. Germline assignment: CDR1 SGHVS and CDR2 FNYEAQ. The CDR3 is CASGTRGLNTEAFF. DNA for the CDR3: TGTGCCAGCGGAACCAGGGGTTTGAACACTGAAGCTTTCTTT.

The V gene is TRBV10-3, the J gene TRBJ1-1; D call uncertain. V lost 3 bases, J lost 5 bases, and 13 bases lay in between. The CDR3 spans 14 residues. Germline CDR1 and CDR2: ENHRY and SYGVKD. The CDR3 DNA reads TGTGCCATCAGTGACGCGGGCTGGAGGACTGAAGCTTTCTTT. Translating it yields CAISDAGWRTEAFF.